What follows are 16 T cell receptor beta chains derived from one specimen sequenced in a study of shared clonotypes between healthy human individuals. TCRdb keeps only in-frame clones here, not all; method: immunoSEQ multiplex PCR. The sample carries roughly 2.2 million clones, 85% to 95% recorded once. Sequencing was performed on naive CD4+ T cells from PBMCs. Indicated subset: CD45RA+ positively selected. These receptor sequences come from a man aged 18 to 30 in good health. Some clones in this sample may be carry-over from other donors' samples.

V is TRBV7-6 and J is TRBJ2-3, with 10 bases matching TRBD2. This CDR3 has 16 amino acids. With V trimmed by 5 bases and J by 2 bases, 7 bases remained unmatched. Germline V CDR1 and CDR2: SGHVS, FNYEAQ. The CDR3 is CASSELAGTPTDTQYF. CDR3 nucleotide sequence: TGTGCCAGCAGCGAACTAGCGGGGACACCCACAGATACGCAGTATTTT.

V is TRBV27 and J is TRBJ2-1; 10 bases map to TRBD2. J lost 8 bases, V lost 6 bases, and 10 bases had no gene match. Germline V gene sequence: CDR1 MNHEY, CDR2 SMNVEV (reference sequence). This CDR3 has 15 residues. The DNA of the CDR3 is TGTGCCAGCAGCCGCAAGCGGGAGGGTGGTTATGAGCAGTTCTTC. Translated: CASSRKREGGYEQFF.

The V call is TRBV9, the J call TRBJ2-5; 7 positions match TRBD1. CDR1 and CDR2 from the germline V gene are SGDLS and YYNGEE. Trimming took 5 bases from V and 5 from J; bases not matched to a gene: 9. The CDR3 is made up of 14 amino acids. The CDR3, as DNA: TGTGCCAGCAGTTTTACAGGGGCTGATGAGACCCAGTACTTC. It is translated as CASSFTGADETQYF.

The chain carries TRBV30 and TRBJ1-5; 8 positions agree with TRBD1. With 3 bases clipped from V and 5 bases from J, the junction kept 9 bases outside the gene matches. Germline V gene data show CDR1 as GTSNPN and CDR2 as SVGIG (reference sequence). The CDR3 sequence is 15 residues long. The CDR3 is CAWRLGTGAHQPQHF. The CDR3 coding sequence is TGTGCCTGGAGACTCGGGACAGGTGCCCATCAGCCCCAGCATTTT.

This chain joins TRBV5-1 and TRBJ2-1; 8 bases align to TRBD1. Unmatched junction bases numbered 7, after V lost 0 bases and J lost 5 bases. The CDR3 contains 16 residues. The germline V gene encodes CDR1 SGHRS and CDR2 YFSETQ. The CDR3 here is CASSLDPGGLNNEQFF. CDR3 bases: TGCGCCAGCAGCTTGGACCCAGGGGGCCTCAACAATGAGCAGTTCTTC.

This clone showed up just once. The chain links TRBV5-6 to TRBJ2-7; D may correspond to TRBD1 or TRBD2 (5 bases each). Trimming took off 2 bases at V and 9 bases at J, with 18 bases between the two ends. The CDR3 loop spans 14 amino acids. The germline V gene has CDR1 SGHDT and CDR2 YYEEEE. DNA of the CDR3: TGTGCCAGCAGCTTTGGTGGGCACCGGGACCCGCAGTACTTC. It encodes CASSFGGHRDPQYF. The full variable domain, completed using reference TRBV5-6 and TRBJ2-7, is DAGVTQSPTHLIKTRGQQVTLRCSPKSGHDTVSWYQQALGQGPQFIFQYYEEEERQRGNFPDRFSGHQFPNYSSELNVNALLLGDSALYLCASSFGGHRDPQYFGPGTRLTVT.

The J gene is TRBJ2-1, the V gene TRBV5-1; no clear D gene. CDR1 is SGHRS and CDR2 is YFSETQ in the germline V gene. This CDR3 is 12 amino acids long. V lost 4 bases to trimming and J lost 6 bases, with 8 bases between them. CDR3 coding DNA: TGCGCCAGCAGCATACCACCCAATGAGCAGTTCTTC. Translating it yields CASSIPPNEQFF.

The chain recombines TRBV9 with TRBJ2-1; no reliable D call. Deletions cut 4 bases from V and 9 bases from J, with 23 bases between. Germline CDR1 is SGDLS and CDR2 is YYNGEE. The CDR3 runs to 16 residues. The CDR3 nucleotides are TGTGCCAGCAGCCCAACCCCGCGCCGTCGTTGGGTTGAGCAGTTCTTC. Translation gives CASSPTPRRRWVEQFF.

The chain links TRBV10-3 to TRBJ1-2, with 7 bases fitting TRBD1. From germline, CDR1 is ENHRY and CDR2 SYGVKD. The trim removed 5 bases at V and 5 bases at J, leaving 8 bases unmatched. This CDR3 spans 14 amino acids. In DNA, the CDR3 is TGTGCCATCAGTAATACTGACAGGGTTTATGGCTACACCTTC. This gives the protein CAISNTDRVYGYTF.

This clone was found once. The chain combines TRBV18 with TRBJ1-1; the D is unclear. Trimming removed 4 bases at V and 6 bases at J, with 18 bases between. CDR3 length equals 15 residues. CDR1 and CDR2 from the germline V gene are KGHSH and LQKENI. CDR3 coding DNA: TGTGCCAGCTCACTCACAAGGGCAAACGACGCTGAAGCTTTCTTT. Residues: CASSLTRANDAEAFF.

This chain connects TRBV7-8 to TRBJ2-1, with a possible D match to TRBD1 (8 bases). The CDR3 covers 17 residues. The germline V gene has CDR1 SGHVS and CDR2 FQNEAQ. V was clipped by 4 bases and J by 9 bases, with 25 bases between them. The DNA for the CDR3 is TGTGCCAGCAGCTCCACAGGGGGGGGAGTCCGTGTGGCTGAGCAGTTCTTC. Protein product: CASSSTGGGVRVAEQFF.

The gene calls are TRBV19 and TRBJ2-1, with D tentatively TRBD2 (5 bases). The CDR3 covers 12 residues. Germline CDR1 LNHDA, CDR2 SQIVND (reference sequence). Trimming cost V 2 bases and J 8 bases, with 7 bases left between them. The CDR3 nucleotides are TGTGCCAGTAGTATAAAGGACTATGAGCAGTTCTTC. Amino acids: CASSIKDYEQFF.

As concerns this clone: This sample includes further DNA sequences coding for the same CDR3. This chain's CDR3 is CASSLVQENTEAFF. In nucleotides, the CDR3 is TGCGCCAGCAGCTTGGTGCAGGAGAACACTGAAGCTTTCTTT. The chain carries TRBV5-1 and TRBJ1-1; no firm D call. From germline, CDR1 is SGHRS and CDR2 YFSETQ. V lost 0 bases, J lost 1 base, and 7 bases lay in between. The CDR3 is 14 residues long.

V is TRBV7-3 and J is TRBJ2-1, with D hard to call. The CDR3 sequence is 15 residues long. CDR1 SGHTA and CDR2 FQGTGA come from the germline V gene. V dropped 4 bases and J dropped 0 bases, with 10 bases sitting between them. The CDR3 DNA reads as TGTGCCAGCAGCTGGCAACAAAGCTCCTACAATGAGCAGTTCTTC. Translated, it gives CASSWQQSSYNEQFF.

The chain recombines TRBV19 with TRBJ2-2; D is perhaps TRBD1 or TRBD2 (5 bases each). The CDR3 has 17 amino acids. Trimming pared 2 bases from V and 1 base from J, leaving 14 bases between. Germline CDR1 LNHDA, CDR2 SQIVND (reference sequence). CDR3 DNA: TGTGCCAGTAGTATACGGGTCGGGGCGGGGAACACCGGGGAGCTGTTTTTT. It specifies CASSIRVGAGNTGELFF.

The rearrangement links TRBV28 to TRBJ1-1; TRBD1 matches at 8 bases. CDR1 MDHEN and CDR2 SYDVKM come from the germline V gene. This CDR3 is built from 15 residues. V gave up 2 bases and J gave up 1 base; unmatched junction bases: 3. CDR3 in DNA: TGTGCCAGCAGTTTAGCAGGGGGCAGGAACACTGAAGCTTTCTTT. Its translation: CASSLAGGRNTEAFF.